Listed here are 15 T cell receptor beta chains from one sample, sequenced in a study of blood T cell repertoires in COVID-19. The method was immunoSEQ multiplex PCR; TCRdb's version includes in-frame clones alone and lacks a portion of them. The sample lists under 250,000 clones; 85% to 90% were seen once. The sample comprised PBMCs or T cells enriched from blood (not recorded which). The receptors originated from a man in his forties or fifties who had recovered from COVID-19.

CDR3 bases: TGTGCCACCACAACAGGGAACTCTGGAAACACCATATATTTT. Amino acids: CATTTGNSGNTIYF. J is TRBJ1-3 and V is TRBV10-3; possible D gene TRBD1, 6 bases. CDR3 length equals 14 residues. The germline V gene has CDR1 ENHRY and CDR2 SYGVKD. Trimming removed 10 bases from V and 0 bases from J, with 13 bases in between.

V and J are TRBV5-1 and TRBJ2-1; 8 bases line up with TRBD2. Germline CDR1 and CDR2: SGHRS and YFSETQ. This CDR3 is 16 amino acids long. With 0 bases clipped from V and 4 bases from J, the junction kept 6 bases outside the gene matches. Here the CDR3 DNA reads TGCGCCAGCAGCTTGGGGCTAGCGGGTGTGTACAATGAGCAGTTCTTC. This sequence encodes CASSLGLAGVYNEQFF.

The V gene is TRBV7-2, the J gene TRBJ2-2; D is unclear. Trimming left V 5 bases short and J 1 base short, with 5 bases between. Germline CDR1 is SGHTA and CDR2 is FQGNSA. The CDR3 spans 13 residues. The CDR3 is CASSIQNTGELFF. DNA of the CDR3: TGTGCCAGCAGCATACAGAACACCGGGGAGCTGTTTTTT.

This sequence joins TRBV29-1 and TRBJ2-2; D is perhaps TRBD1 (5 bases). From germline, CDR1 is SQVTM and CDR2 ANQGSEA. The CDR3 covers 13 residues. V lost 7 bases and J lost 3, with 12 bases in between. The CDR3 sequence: CSGTRVDTGELFF. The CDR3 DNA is TGCAGCGGCACCAGGGTAGACACCGGGGAGCTGTTTTTT.

CDR3 coding DNA: TGTGCCAGCAGCTGGAACCGGGACAGGGCTAATTCACCCCTCCACTTT. This translates into CASSWNRDRANSPLHF. The rearrangement uses TRBV5-5 and TRBJ1-6; the match to TRBD1 covers 9 bases. CDR1 and CDR2 (germline): SGHKS, YYEKEE (reference sequence). The V gene end was trimmed by 3 bases and the J gene end by 6 bases; junction bases not matched to a gene: 7. The CDR3 totals 16 residues.

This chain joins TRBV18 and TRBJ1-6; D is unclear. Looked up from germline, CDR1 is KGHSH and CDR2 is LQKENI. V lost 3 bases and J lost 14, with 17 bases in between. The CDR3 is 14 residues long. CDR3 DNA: TGTGCCAGCTCACCCTCGGACCTCTCGGAGGCCCTCCACTTT. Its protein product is CASSPSDLSEALHF. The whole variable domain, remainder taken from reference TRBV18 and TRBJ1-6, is NAGVMQNPRHLVRRRGQEARLRCSPMKGHSHVYWYRQLPEEGLKFMVYLQKENIIDESGMPKERFSAEFPKEGPSILRIQQVVRGDSAAYFCASSPSDLSEALHFGNGTRLTVT.

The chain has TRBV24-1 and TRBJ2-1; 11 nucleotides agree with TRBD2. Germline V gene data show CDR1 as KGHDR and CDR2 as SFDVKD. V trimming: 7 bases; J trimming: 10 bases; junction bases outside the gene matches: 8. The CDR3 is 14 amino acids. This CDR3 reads CATSLAGGPLEQFF. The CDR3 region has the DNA TGTGCCACCAGCCTAGCGGGAGGCCCTCTGGAGCAGTTCTTC.

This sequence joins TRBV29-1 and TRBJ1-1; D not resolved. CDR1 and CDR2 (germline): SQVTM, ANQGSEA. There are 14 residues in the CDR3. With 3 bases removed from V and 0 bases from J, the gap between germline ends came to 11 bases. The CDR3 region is CSVDIRPMNTEAFF. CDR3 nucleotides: TGCAGCGTTGATATCAGGCCCATGAACACTGAAGCTTTCTTT.

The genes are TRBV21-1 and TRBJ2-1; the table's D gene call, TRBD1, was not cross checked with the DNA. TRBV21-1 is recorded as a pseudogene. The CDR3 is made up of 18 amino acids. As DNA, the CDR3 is TGTGCCAGCAGCAACCACCACCCGGGACAGGGTTGGAACAATGAGCAGTTCTTC. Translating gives CASSNHHPGQGWNNEQFF.

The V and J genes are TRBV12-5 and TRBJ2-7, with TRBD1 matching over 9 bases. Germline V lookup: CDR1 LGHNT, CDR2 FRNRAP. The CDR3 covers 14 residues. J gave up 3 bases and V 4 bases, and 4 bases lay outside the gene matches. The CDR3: CASGSDRGHYEQYF. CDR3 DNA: TGTGCTAGTGGTTCGGACAGGGGTCACTACGAGCAGTACTTC. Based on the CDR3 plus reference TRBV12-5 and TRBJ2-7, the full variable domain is DARVTQTPRHKVTEMGQEVTMRCQPILGHNTVFWYRQTMMQGLELLAYFRNRAPLDDSGMPKDRFSAEMPDATLATLKIQPSEPRDSAVYFCASGSDRGHYEQYFGPGTRLTVT.

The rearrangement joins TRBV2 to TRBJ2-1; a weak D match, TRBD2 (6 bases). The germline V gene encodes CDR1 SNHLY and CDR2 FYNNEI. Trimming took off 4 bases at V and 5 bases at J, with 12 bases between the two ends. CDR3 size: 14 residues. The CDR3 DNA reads TGTGCCAGCAGTGCTCAACTAGCCCACAATGAGCAGTTCTTC. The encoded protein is CASSAQLAHNEQFF.

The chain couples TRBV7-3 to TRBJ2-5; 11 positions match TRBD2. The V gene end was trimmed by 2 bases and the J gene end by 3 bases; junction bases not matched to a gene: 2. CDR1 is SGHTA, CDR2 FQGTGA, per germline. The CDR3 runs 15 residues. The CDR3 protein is CASSLLGLAEETQYF. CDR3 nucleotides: TGTGCCAGCAGCTTACTGGGACTAGCGGAAGAGACCCAGTACTTC.

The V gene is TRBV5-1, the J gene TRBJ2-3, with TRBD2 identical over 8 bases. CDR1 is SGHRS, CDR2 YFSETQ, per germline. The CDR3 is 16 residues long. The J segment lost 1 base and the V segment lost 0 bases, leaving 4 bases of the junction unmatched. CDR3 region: CASSLAGGAGTDTQYF. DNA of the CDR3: TGCGCCAGCAGCTTGGCCGGGGGGGCTGGCACAGATACGCAGTATTTT. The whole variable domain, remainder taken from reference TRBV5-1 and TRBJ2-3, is KAGVTQTPRYLIKTRGQQVTLSCSPISGHRSVSWYQQTPGQGLQFLFEYFSETQRNKGNFPGRFSGRQFSNSRSEMNVSTLELGDSALYLCASSLAGGAGTDTQYFGPGTRLTVL.

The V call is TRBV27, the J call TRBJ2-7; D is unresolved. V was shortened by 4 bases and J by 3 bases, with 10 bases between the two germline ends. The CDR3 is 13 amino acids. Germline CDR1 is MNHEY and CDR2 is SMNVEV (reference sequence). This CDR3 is CASSSGSRYEQYF. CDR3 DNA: TGTGCCAGCAGTTCAGGCAGTCGCTACGAGCAGTACTTC.

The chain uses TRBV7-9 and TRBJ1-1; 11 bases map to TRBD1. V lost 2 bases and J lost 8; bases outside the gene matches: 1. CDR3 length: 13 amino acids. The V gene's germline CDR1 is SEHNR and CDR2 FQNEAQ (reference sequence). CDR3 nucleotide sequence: TGTGCCAGCAGCTTAAGGGACAGGGGGGAAGCTTTCTTT. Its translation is CASSLRDRGEAFF.